This record looks at one T cell receptor (beta chain) sequence and its context. The target antigen is unknown. The PCR used 60 Vbeta and 13 Jbeta primers. Generated by immunoSEQ multiplex PCR, the TCRdb table keeps only in-frame clones and is missing some. The profile shows 250,000 to 350,000 clones, around 86% of them singletons. The data were obtained in a study of cytomegalovirus exposure and HLA in healthy donors. Study-wide results and caveats: Associated with cytomegalovirus, according to the listing, were 150 to 200 TCR beta chains.

The CDR3 is made up of 15 amino acids. Per germline, CDR1 SGDLS and CDR2 YYNGEE. V was cut by 0 bases and J by 2 bases, with 12 bases left in between. Donors showed nominal health when sampled, although they likely had unrecorded immune exposures. This chain connects TRBV9 to TRBJ2-7; the D gene is possibly TRBD1 (5 bases). Material: PBMCs. The receptor was isolated from a middle-aged man in good health and CMV-seropositive. In DNA, the CDR3 is TGTGCCAGCAGCGTAGCTGGGCAGGGTACCTACGAGCAGTACTTC. It translates to CASSVAGQGTYEQYF.